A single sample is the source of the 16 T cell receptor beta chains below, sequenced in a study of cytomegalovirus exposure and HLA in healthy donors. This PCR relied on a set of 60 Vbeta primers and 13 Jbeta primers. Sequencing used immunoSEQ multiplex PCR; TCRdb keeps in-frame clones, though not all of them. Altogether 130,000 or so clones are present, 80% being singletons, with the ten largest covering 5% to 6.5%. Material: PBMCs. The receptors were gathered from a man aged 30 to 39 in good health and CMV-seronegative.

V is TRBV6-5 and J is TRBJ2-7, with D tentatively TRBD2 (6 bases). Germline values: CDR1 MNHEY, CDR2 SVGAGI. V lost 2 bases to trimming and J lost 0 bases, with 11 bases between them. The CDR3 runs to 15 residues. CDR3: CASSYGAGSSYEQYF. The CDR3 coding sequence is TGTGCCAGCAGTTACGGTGCGGGGAGCTCCTACGAGCAGTACTTC.

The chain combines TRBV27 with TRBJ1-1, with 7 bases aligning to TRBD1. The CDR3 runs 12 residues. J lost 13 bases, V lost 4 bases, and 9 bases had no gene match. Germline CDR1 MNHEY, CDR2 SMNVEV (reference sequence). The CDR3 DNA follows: TGTGCCAGCAGTTCCCCGACAGGGTTGAGTTTCTTT. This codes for CASSSPTGLSFF.

The CDR3, as DNA: TGTGCCAGCAGCTTACTAGCGGGAGAGAGCGGTACGCAGTATTTT. As protein: CASSLLAGESGTQYF. This chain connects TRBV13 to TRBJ2-3; 10 nucleotides agree with TRBD2. In germline, CDR1 is PRHDT, CDR2 FYEKMQ (reference sequence). The trim removed 2 bases at V and 8 bases at J, leaving 7 bases unmatched. This CDR3 contains 15 residues.

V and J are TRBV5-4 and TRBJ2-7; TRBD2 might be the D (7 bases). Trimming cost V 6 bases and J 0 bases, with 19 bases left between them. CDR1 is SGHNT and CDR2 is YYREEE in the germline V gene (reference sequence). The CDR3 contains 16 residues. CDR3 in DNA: TGTGCCAGCACCAACGGGGGGCGGAGCCGCTCCTACGAGCAGTACTTC. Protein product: CASTNGGRSRSYEQYF.

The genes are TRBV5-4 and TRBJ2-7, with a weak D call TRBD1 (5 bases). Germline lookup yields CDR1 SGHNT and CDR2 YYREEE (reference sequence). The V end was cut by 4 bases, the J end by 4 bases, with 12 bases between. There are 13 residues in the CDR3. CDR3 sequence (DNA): TGTGCCAGCAGCCCTGGGGCAAAGTACGAGCAGTACTTC. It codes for CASSPGAKYEQYF.

The CDR3 bases are TGCGCCAGCAGCACAGGGAGTAGCTACGAGCAGTACTTC. It encodes CASSTGSSYEQYF. This rearrangement joins TRBV5-1 to TRBJ2-5; D perhaps matches TRBD1 (6 bases). The J call may be mistaken, given a closer DNA end match to TRBJ2-7. Germline CDR1 is SGHRS and CDR2 is YFSETQ. This CDR3 has 13 residues.

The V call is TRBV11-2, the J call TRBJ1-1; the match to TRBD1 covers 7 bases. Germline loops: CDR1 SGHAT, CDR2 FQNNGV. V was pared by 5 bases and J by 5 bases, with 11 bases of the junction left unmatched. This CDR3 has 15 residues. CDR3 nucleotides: TGTGCCAGCAGCCTAATGCCGGGACAGCCTACTGAAGCTTTCTTT. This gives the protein CASSLMPGQPTEAFF.

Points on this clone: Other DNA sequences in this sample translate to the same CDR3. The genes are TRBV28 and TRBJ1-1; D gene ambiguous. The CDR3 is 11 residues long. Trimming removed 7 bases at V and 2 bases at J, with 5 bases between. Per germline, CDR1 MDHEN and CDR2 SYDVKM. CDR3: CASTLNTEAFF. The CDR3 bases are TGTGCCAGCACCCTAAACACTGAAGCTTTCTTT.

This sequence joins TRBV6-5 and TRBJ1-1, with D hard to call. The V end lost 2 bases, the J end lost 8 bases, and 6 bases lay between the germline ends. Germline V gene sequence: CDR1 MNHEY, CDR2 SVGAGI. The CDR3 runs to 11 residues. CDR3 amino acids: CASSYTGEAFF. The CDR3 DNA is TGTGCCAGCAGTTACACGGGGGAAGCTTTCTTT.

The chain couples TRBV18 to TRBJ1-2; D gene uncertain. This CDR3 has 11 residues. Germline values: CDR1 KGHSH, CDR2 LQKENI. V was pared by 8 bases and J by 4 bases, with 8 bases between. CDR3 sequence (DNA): TGTGCCAGCCTAGGAGGCTATGGCTACACCTTC. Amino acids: CASLGGYGYTF.

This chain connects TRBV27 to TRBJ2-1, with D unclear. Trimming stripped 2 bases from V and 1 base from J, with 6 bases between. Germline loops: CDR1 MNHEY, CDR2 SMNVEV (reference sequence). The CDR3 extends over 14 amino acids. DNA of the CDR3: TGTGCCAGCAGTTTACACGCGTCCTACAATGAGCAGTTCTTC. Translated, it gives CASSLHASYNEQFF.

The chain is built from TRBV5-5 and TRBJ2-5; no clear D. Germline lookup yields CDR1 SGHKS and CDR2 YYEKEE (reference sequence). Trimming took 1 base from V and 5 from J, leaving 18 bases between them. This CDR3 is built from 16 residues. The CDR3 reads CASSLPNYAAEETQYF. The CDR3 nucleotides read TGTGCCAGCAGCTTGCCAAACTACGCCGCCGAGGAGACCCAGTACTTC.

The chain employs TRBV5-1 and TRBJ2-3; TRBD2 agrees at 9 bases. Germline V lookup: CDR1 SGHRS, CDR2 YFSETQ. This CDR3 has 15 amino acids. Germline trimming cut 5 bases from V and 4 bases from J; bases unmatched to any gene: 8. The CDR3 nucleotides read TGCGCCAGCAGTCGTTTTCTAGCGGGGTCAGATACGCAGTATTTT. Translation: CASSRFLAGSDTQYF.

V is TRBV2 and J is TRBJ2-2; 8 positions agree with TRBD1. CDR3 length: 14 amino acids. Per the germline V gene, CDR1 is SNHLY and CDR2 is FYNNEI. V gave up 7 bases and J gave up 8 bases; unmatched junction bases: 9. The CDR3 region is CASKGTGALGELFF. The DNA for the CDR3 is TGTGCCAGCAAAGGGACAGGAGCTCTTGGGGAGCTGTTTTTT.

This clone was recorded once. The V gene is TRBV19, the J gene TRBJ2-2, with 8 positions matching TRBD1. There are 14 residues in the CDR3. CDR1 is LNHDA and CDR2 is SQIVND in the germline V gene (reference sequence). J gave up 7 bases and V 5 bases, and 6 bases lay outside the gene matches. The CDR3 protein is CASSPDRGYGELFF. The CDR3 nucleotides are TGTGCCAGTAGTCCCGACAGGGGTTACGGGGAGCTGTTTTTT. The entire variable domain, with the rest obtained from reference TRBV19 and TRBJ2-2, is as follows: DGGITQSPKYLFRKEGQNVTLSCEQNLNHDAMYWYRQDPGQGLRLIYYSQIVNDFQKGDIAEGYSVSREKKESFPLTVTSAQKNPTAFYLCASSPDRGYGELFFGEGSRLTVL.

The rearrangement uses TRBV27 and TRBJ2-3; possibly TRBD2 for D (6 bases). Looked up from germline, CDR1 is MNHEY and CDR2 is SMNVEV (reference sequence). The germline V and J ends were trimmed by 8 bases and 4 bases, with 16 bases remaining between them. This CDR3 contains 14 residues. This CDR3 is CASAAGRGADTQYF. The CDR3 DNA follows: TGTGCCAGCGCGGCGGGGCGAGGCGCAGATACGCAGTATTTT.